This TCR beta chain was sequenced during a study of graft-versus-host responses after intestinal transplantation. Study-level information: Uniformly, recipients were administered anti-thymocyte globulin induction with subsequent tacrolimus and steroids for about 3 years.

Turning to this clone: No antigen is known for it.

Deletions cut 7 bases from V and 4 bases from J, with 23 bases between. CDR3 length: 16 residues. Per germline, CDR1 SGHKS and CDR2 YYEKEE (reference sequence). The assay was immunoSEQ multiplex PCR, and TCRdb's table has in-frame clones only and misses some. The data show several thousand clones, with roughly 82% seen just once and 10% held by the top ten. The study, taken as a whole, reports: Researchers found peak circulating GvH clone levels linked to early post-transplant HvG declines. Recipient-marrow GvH clones were detected, some having first appeared in ileum or blood.

Graft samples were processed, releasing intraepithelial and lamina propria lymphocytes. J is TRBJ1-2 and V is TRBV5-5, with D hard to call. Sample: ileum tissue, taken about 130 days after transplant. The sequence derives from a human patient who received an intestinal transplant, so some T cells may come from the graft donor. The CDR3 region is CASLLIVSRKIYGYTF. The CDR3, as DNA: TGTGCCAGCCTATTAATTGTCTCGCGAAAGATCTATGGCTACACCTTC.